The clone carrying this TCR beta chain has ten or more counts. Its antigen is undetermined. The record originates from a study of T-cell reconstitution after alpha-beta-depleted transplantation in children. Whole-study results and caveats: Newly produced T cells mostly accounted for T-cell counts and diversity one year post-transplant. Alpha-beta T cells present about two months after transplant were reported to originate from several hundred expanded graft clones.

The V end lost 7 bases, the J end lost 1 base, and 11 bases lay between the germline ends. Germline CDR1 is SGDLS and CDR2 is YYNGEE. The CDR3 loop spans 14 amino acids. Unique molecular identifiers tagged the TCRbeta library. TCRdb analysed the PCR reads with MiXCR anew, one entry per CDR3 protein. Among around 700,000 distinct CDR3 sequences listed, around 13% were seen once. The TCR comes from a girl aged 2 to 9 with congenital amegakaryocytic thrombocytopenia, due to receive a stem cell transplant. The rearrangement uses TRBV9 and TRBJ2-2, with D possibly being TRBD1 (5 bases). Here the sequenced sample was PBMCs, taken before TCRalphabeta/CD19-depleted stem cell transplant. This chain's CDR3 is CASRQTRNTGELFF. For the CDR3, the DNA is TGTGCCAGCCGACAGACCCGGAACACCGGGGAGCTGTTTTTT.